This is a list of T cell receptor beta chains from one sample in a study of immune cell composition in non-small cell lung cancer. Clones were read by immunoSEQ multiplex PCR, and TCRdb kept only the in-frame ones, dropping some. The table has about 1,100 clones, about four fifths seen once. The sample was lung tumor tissue. These receptors all come from a human donor with non-small cell lung cancer. Both conserved end residues are part of each CDR3. D genes are given only for firm matches. Where a row states a size, it is once, few, many or the class of an expanded clone; other rows omit it.

>TRBV21-1|14|TRBJ1-2|once|NA
CASNHLQGDYGYTF
TGTGCCAGCAACCACTTACAGGGAGACTATGGCTACACCTTC
>TRBV9|14|TRBJ1-4|NA|TRBD1
CASKRGQGDEKLFF
TGTGCCAGCAAACGGGGACAGGGGGATGAAAAACTGTTTTTT
>TRBV9|15|TRBJ1-4|NA|NA
CASSSRGRVNEKLFF
TGTGCCAGCAGCTCCCGCGGGAGAGTTAATGAAAAACTGTTTTTT
>TRBV4-1|14|TRBJ1-5|NA|NA
CASSHVQSNQPQHF
TGCGCCAGCAGCCACGTACAGAGCAATCAGCCCCAGCATTTT
>TRBV6-5|15|TRBJ2-3|NA|TRBD2
CASSYSLAGDDTQYF
TGTGCCAGCAGTTACTCGCTAGCGGGAGACGATACGCAGTATTTT
>TRBV27|14|TRBJ2-7|few|TRBD1
CASSTTGVYYEQYF
TGTGCCAGCAGTACGACAGGGGTATACTACGAGCAGTACTTC
>TRBV6-5|13|TRBJ2-4|NA|NA
CASSPFTKNIQYF
TGTGCCAGCAGCCCCTTCACTAAAAACATTCAGTACTTC
>TRBV30|17|TRBJ2-6|NA|NA
CAWSSGALSSGANVLTF
TGTGCCTGGAGCAGTGGAGCCCTGAGCTCTGGGGCCAACGTCCTGACTTTC
>TRBV9|16|TRBJ2-7|once|NA
CASSGIQGQPLHEQYF
TGTGCCAGCAGCGGAATACAGGGCCAACCCCTCCACGAGCAGTACTTC
>TRBV30|19|TRBJ2-3|NA|TRBD2
CAWSFWVAGGPGLADTQYF
TGTGCCTGGAGTTTTTGGGTAGCGGGGGGGCCCGGTCTGGCAGATACGCAGTATTTT
>TRBV28|21|TRBJ2-2|few|TRBD1
CASSQILGGVRDRVVSGELFF
TGTGCCAGCAGTCAAATTTTGGGGGGTGTCAGGGACAGGGTGGTCTCCGGGGAGCTGTTTTTT
>TRBV11-2|15|TRBJ2-3|NA|NA
CASSLGWANTDTQYF
TGTGCCAGCAGCTTAGGGTGGGCTAACACAGATACGCAGTATTTT